This TCR beta chain was observed in a study of blood T cell repertoires in COVID-19. At the level of the study: PBMCs, B-cell-depleted T cells, or T cells were the source of the cDNA or gDNA that made up the material.

The CDR3 length is 14 residues. Germline V gene lookup returns CDR1 DFQATT and CDR2 SNEGSKA (reference sequence). The V and J ends lost 3 bases and 1 base respectively, with 11 bases between them. One Seattle source followed patients from active infection through their disease course. Here immunoSEQ multiplex PCR was the method, and the copy in TCRdb shows in-frame clones only, minus some. The repertoire has some 300,000 clones, 80% to 90% of them found once; the top ten carry about 6%. The receptor's source is a woman in her forties or fifties with COVID-19, enrolled during active disease. The sequencing sample was made of peripheral blood. The chain links TRBV20-1 to TRBJ2-3; D is undetermined. In DNA, the CDR3 is TGCAGTGCTAGTTCCGGGTATCGCACAGATACGCAGTATTTT. Translating gives CSASSGYRTDTQYF.